A selection of T cell receptor beta chains follows, all from one sample in a study of blood T cell repertoires in COVID-19. Assay used: immunoSEQ multiplex PCR; TCRdb lists only in-frame clones, some missing. The data show about 200,000 clones, about 88% seen once. The sample comprised peripheral blood. The receptors come from a man aged 45 to 65 with COVID-19, enrolled during active disease. Each CDR3 is given with its conserved first and last residue. Each record gives: J gene, V gene, CDR3 protein.

j_call: TRBJ1-2
v_call: TRBV5-6
cdr3_aa: CASSPDRGHGYTF

j_call: TRBJ2-2
v_call: TRBV10-3
cdr3_aa: CAIRVTGLSTGELFF

j_call: TRBJ1-6
v_call: TRBV3-1/TRBV3-2
cdr3_aa: CASSQDGTARNSPLHF

j_call: TRBJ2-5
v_call: TRBV7-6
cdr3_aa: CASSFRLAGAGETQYF

j_call: TRBJ1-4
v_call: TRBV7-6
cdr3_aa: CASSRGQGREKLFF

j_call: TRBJ1-4
v_call: TRBV6-5
cdr3_aa: CASSLLQGIAEKLFF

j_call: TRBJ2-7
v_call: TRBV5-1
cdr3_aa: CASRRAYEQYF

j_call: TRBJ2-7
v_call: TRBV5-1
cdr3_aa: CASSLGRFPKTSYEQYF

j_call: TRBJ2-1
v_call: TRBV4-2
cdr3_aa: CASSQDLAGANEQFF

j_call: TRBJ1-1
v_call: TRBV7-3
cdr3_aa: CASSSQGSYTEAFF

j_call: TRBJ2-5
v_call: TRBV28
cdr3_aa: CASSPRHAAAGTQYF

j_call: TRBJ2-3
v_call: TRBV14
cdr3_aa: CASSQTSGGTDTQYF

j_call: TRBJ2-1
v_call: TRBV1
cdr3_aa: CTSSQDLGGGPGIEQFF

j_call: TRBJ1-4
v_call: TRBV28
cdr3_aa: CASSKIRDRGRDQRSEKLFF

j_call: TRBJ1-5
v_call: TRBV7-8
cdr3_aa: CASSSSQGLGNQPQHF

j_call: TRBJ1-1
v_call: TRBV9
cdr3_aa: CASSVGGGTGTEAFF

j_call: TRBJ2-1
v_call: TRBV7-9
cdr3_aa: CASSSPVRNEQFF

j_call: TRBJ2-3
v_call: TRBV7-3
cdr3_aa: CASSRAGTSATDTQYF

j_call: TRBJ2-5
v_call: TRBV28
cdr3_aa: CASNYGGGDFSQETQYF

j_call: TRBJ1-4
v_call: TRBV21-1
cdr3_aa: CASSKGVDRTVEKLFF

j_call: TRBJ2-1
v_call: TRBV11-2
cdr3_aa: CASSRLQGYNEQFF

j_call: TRBJ2-3
v_call: TRBV7-3
cdr3_aa: CASSRTSGRGDTQYF

j_call: TRBJ1-3
v_call: TRBV19
cdr3_aa: CASSTTAGVSGNTIYF

j_call: TRBJ2-3
v_call: TRBV2
cdr3_aa: CAGQTESTDTQYF

j_call: TRBJ2-5
v_call: TRBV29-1
cdr3_aa: CSVEGRLTPETQYF

j_call: TRBJ2-7
v_call: TRBV6-2/TRBV6-3
cdr3_aa: CASSYDALANYEQYF

j_call: TRBJ2-5
v_call: TRBV24-1
cdr3_aa: CATSDFPEETQYF

j_call: TRBJ1-3
v_call: TRBV2
cdr3_aa: CASNEGQNSGNTIYF

j_call: TRBJ1-5
v_call: TRBV10-3
cdr3_aa: CAISPGQGANQPQHF

j_call: TRBJ2-3
v_call: TRBV6-2/TRBV6-3
cdr3_aa: CASSRGLAGTDTQYF

j_call: TRBJ2-1
v_call: TRBV19
cdr3_aa: CASSPGGVNEQFF

j_call: TRBJ2-7
v_call: TRBV19
cdr3_aa: CASSITATHAYEQYF

j_call: TRBJ2-7
v_call: TRBV5-1
cdr3_aa: CASSLRGRGNEQYF

j_call: TRBJ1-6
v_call: TRBV7-8
cdr3_aa: CASSSRTGLDSPLHF

j_call: TRBJ1-5
v_call: TRBV6-5
cdr3_aa: CASSYSNEGGQPQHF

j_call: TRBJ1-4
v_call: TRBV28
cdr3_aa: CASTHRGYEKLFF

j_call: TRBJ1-1
v_call: TRBV11-2
cdr3_aa: CASSSVQGWNTEAFF

j_call: TRBJ1-5
v_call: TRBV6-1
cdr3_aa: CASSERPGQHSNQPQHF

j_call: TRBJ2-7
v_call: TRBV30
cdr3_aa: CAWAPDRGRYNYEQYF

j_call: TRBJ1-1
v_call: TRBV4-2
cdr3_aa: CASSQERTPNTEAFF

j_call: TRBJ1-4
v_call: TRBV5-1
cdr3_aa: CASSSDRVHEKLFF

j_call: TRBJ2-1
v_call: TRBV7-3
cdr3_aa: CASSLMGQGNNEQFF

j_call: TRBJ2-2
v_call: TRBV19
cdr3_aa: CASEMRTNTGELFF

j_call: TRBJ1-3
v_call: TRBV6-5
cdr3_aa: CASSSSRQGSGNTIYF

j_call: TRBJ2-7
v_call: TRBV6-5
cdr3_aa: CASSYLASGSSYEQYF

j_call: TRBJ2-1
v_call: TRBV25-1
cdr3_aa: CASSVTSGGAHNEQFF

j_call: TRBJ1-1
v_call: TRBV6-1
cdr3_aa: CASSARDRAEAFF

j_call: TRBJ1-2
v_call: TRBV11-2
cdr3_aa: CASSFQSGIGGYGYTF

j_call: TRBJ1-5
v_call: TRBV5-4
cdr3_aa: CASSSSGAGNQPQHF

j_call: TRBJ2-1
v_call: TRBV27
cdr3_aa: CASSQGQGAYNEQFF

j_call: TRBJ2-1
v_call: TRBV11-2
cdr3_aa: CASSLLWGLVGEQFF

j_call: TRBJ2-3
v_call: TRBV7-9
cdr3_aa: CASSSLQTRDTQYF

j_call: TRBJ2-1
v_call: TRBV28
cdr3_aa: CASSQPPWGSESSYNEQFF

j_call: TRBJ1-4
v_call: TRBV18
cdr3_aa: CASSPREVNEKLFF

j_call: TRBJ2-5
v_call: TRBV27
cdr3_aa: CASTPKGLRPWETQYF

j_call: TRBJ2-2
v_call: TRBV30
cdr3_aa: CASSGMNTGELFF

j_call: TRBJ2-7
v_call: TRBV7-9
cdr3_aa: CASSRIEEQYF

j_call: TRBJ2-1
v_call: TRBV29-1
cdr3_aa: CSAEGDRGTYEQFF

j_call: TRBJ1-6
v_call: TRBV18
cdr3_aa: CASSPVADHNSPLHF